The source of this T cell receptor beta chain is a study of blood T cells in healthy people across ages. Study-wide findings and caveats: When one million T cells were used, diversity estimates were thought to be underestimates.

This clonotype was detected a few times. No antigen is known for it. One end of the junction varies from germline; a read error may be responsible. The second PCR ran about 6 to 12 cycles with a sample-barcoded 5' primer and J-beta primers. MiXCR was run by TCRdb on the 5' RACE reads, yielding one entry per CDR3 protein. The table lists about 1,500,000 distinct CDR3 sequences, roughly 27% of them singletons, with less than 9.5% in the top ten. This CDR3 comprises 15 residues. The sample was blood. This sequence joins TRBV12-3 or TRBV12-4 and TRBJ2-3; the D is unclear. The origin of this receptor is a woman under 40 in good health. The chain's CDR3 is CASSLAVLSTYTQYF. The CDR3 DNA is TGTGCCAGCAGTTTAGCGGTTCTTAGCACATATACGCAGTATTTT.